Shown below are 4 T cell receptor beta chains from a single sample sequenced in a study of blood T cell repertoires in COVID-19. Libraries were prepared by immunoSEQ multiplex PCR; TCRdb keeps only in-frame clonotypes and omits some of them. The sample records some 21,000 clones, roughly 89% being singletons. The sample taken for sequencing was peripheral blood. All receptors derive from a woman older than 75 with active or convalescent COVID-19.

The table lists this clone with a count of one. The genes are TRBV19 and TRBJ2-4, with D tentatively TRBD1 (5 bases). The V and J ends lost 1 base and 0 bases respectively, with 16 bases between them. There are 18 residues in the CDR3. In germline, CDR1 is LNHDA, CDR2 SQIVND (reference sequence). The chain's CDR3 is CASSIGFKGNVAKNIQYF. In DNA form, the CDR3 reads TGTGCCAGTAGTATAGGTTTTAAGGGGAATGTAGCCAAAAACATTCAGTACTTC.

This rearrangement joins TRBV27 to TRBJ1-6; 8 bases agree with TRBD1. The CDR3 totals 15 residues. The V and J ends lost 4 bases and 4 bases, in that order; junction bases with no gene match: 3. Germline-derived CDR1 and CDR2 are MNHEY and SMNVEV (reference sequence). CDR3: CASSSGGAYNSPLHF. In nucleotides, the CDR3 is TGTGCCAGCAGTTCAGGGGGCGCTTATAATTCACCCCTCCACTTT.

The J gene is TRBJ2-1, the V gene TRBV10-3, with 11 positions matching TRBD2. CDR1 ENHRY and CDR2 SYGVKD come from the germline V gene. The CDR3 consists of 19 residues. V gave up 3 bases and J gave up 5 bases; unmatched junction bases: 15. This CDR3 is CAISDILAGERGGNNEQFF. CDR3 nucleotides: TGTGCCATCAGTGACATACTAGCGGGGGAACGTGGGGGAAACAATGAGCAGTTCTTC.

The J gene is TRBJ1-4, the V gene TRBV29-1; 8 bases are shared with TRBD1. Germline lookup yields CDR1 SQVTM and CDR2 ANQGSEA. There are 14 residues in the CDR3. V shed 6 bases, J shed 0 bases, and the junction held 3 bases outside the gene matches. CDR3 sequence: CSVEDRATNEKLFF. The CDR3 DNA sequence: TGCAGCGTGGAGGACAGGGCAACTAATGAAAAACTGTTTTTT.